This TCR beta chain was observed in a study of cytomegalovirus exposure and HLA in healthy donors (dated by TCRdb to between 2016 and 2019). With regard to the full study: According to a later analysis, one platform produced both the approximately 110 validation repertoires and the 670 or so repertoires of the first cohort. To predict cytomegalovirus infection status, the study brought together high-throughput TCR immunosequencing, statistical association of individual TCRs with disease status, and machine learning. The study was designed to test whether signatures of past pathogen exposure could be identified by cataloging public T cell receptors. Besides the first cohort of about 730 subjects, a separate validation cohort made up of 120 different subjects was used. What the study reported, not specific to this receptor: In both the original and validation cohorts, the classifier was reported to diagnose cytomegalovirus status with high specificity and sensitivity. According to the authors, the approach could potentially be generalized to other disease states and immunological phenotypes. Across donors, most TCR sequences were observed very rarely, whereas some public TCRs were present in many individuals. Subsequent analysis determined that TCRs grouped into clusters in the first cohort also showed a tendency toward co-occurrence across the roughly 110 validation repertoires, and 94% of cluster scores exceeded 0. A few of the identified cytomegalovirus-associated TCR beta chains were confirmed in vitro to be specific for cytomegalovirus antigens. A later analysis had no HLA typing for the validation cohort, so co-occurrence there was scored across all 110 or so repertoires. A total of around 150 TCR beta chains were listed by the study as associated with cytomegalovirus.

The library was made by the immunoSEQ multiplex PCR assay. The paper's processing steps were these. A statistical classification framework was developed to diagnose cytomegalovirus status using the catalog of TCR beta chain sequences. TCRdb limited this immuneACCESS table to in-frame rearrangements with V and J called. A share of clones is missing; checked studies link under half to unresolved V genes, and the rest is unexplained. The DNA was the basis for D and trimming; V, J and clone size are from that table. The sample table shows 220,000 or so clones, and around nine tenths are seen once. The ten most abundant clones make up about 2% of the sample. Trimming at the junction amounts to 1 base on V and 3 bases on J, and the germline ends lie 11 bases apart. For CDR1 and CDR2, the germline V gene lists SGDLS and YYNGEE. The CDR3 numbers 15 residues from cysteine through phenylalanine. Only CDR3 DNA is held: 45 bases, read in frame from base 1.

The donors were included in the validation cohort of 130 or so subjects, a group kept apart from the roughly 670-subject first cohort. With respect to this clone: The antigen it binds to is not known. The input lacks base qualities; no much larger clone sits a single base away.

Sequencing was carried out using PBMCs. Recombination joined TRBV9 with TRBJ2-1; matching of 6 bases hints at TRBD2 as the D gene. The sequence came from a woman between 18 and 29 years old in good health and CMV-seropositive. This receptor carries the CDR3 CASSVNGEVYNEQFF. DNA sequence: TGTGCCAGCAGCGTAAATGGGGAGGTCTACAATGAGCAGTTCTTC.